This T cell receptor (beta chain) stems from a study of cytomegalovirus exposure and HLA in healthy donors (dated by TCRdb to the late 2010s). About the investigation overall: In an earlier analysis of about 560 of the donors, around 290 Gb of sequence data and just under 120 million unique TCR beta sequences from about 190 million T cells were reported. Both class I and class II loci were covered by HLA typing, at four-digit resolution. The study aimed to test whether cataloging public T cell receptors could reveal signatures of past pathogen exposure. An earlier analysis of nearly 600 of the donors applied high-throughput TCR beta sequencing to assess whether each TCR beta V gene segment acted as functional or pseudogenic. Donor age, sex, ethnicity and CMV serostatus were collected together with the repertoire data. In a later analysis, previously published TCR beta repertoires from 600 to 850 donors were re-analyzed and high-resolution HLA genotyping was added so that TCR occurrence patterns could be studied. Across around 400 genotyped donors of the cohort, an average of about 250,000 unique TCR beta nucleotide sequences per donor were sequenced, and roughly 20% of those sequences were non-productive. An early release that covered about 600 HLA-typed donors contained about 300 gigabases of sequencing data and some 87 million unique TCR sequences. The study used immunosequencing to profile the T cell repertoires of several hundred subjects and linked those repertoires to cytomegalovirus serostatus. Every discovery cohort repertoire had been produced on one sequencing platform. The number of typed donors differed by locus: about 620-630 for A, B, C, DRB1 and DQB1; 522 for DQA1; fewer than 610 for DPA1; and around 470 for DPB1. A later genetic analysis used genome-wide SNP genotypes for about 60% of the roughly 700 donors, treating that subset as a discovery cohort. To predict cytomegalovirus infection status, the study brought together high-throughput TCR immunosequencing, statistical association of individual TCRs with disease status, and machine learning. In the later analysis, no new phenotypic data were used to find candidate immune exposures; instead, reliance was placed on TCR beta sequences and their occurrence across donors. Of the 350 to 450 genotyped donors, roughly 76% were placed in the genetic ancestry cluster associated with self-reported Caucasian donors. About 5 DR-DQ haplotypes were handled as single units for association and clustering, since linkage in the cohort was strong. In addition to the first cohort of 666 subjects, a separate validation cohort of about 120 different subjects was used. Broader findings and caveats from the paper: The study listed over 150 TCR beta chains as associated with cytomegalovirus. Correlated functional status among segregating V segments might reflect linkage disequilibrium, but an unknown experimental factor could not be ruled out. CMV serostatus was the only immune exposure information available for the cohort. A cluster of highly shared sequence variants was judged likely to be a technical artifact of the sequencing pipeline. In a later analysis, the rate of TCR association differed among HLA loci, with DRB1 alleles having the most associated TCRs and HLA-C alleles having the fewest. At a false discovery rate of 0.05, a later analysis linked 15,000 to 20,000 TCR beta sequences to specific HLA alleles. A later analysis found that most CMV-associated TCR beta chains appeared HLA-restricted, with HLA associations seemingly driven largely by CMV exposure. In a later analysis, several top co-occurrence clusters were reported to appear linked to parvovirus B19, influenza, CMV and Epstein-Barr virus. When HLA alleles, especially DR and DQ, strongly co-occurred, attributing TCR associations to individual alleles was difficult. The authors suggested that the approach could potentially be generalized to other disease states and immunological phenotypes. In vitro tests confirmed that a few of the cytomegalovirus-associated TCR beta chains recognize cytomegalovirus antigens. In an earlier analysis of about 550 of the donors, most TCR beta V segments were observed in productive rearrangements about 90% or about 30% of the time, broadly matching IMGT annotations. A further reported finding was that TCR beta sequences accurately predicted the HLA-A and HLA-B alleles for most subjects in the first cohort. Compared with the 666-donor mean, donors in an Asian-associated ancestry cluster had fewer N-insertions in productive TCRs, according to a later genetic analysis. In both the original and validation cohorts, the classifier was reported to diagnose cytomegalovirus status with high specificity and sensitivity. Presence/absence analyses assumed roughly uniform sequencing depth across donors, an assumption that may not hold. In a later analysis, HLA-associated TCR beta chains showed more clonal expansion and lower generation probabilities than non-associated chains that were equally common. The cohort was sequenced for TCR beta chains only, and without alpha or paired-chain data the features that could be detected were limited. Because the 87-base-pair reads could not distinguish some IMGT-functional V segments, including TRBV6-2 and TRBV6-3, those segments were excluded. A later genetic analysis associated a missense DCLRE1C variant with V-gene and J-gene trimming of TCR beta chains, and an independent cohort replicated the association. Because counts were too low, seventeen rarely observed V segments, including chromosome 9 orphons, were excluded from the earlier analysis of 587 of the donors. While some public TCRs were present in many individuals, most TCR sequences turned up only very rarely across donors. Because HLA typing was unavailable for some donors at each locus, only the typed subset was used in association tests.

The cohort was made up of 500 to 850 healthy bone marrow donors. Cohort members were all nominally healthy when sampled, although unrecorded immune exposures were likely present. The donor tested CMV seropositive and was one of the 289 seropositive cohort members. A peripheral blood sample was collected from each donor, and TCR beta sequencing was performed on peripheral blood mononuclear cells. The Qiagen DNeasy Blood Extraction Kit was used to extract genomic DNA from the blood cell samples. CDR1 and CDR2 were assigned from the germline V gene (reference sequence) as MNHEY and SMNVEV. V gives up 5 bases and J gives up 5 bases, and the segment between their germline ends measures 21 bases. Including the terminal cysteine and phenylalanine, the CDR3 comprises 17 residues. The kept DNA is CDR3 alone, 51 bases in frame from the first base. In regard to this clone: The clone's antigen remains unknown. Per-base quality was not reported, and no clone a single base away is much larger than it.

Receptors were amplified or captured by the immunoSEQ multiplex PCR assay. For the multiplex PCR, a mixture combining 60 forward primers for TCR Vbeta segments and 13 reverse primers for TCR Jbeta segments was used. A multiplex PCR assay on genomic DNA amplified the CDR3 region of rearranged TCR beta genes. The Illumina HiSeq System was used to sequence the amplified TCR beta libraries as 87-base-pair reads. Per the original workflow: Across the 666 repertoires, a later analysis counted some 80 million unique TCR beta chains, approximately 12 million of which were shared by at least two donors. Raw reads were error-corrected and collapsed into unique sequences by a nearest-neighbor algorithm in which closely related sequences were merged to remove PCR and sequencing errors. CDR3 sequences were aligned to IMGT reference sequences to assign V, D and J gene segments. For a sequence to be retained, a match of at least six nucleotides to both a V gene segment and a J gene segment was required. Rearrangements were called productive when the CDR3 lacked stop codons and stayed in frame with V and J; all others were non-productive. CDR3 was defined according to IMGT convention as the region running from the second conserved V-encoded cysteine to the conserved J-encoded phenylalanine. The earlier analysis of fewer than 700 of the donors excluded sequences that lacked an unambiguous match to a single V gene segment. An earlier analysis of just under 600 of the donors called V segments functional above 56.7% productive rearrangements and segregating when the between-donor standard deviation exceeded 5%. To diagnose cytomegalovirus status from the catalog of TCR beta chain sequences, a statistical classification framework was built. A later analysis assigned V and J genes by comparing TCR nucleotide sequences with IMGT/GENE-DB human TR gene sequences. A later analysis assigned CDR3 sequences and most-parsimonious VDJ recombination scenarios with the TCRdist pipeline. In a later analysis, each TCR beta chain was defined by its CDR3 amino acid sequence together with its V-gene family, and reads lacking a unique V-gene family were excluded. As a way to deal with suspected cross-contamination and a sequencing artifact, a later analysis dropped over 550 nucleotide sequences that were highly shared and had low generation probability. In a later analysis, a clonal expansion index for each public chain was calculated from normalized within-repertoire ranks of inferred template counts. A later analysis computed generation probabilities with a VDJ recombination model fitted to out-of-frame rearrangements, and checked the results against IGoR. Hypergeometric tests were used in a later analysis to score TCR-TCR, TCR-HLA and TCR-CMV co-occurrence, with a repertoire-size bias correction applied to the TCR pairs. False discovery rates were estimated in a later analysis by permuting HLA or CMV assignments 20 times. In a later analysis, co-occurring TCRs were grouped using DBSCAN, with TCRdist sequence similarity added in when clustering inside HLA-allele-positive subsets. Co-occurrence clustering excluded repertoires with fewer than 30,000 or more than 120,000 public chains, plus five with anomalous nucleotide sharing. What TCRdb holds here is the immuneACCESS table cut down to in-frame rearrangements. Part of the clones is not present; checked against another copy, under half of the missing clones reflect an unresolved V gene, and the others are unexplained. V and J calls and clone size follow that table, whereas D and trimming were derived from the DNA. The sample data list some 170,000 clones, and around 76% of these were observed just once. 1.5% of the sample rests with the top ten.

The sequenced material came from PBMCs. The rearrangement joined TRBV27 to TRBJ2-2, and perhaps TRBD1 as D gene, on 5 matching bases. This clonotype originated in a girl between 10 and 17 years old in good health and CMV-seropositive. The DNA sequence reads TGTGCCAGCAGTGTTCGACAGACGACTGGGCGGACCGGGGAGCTGTTTTTT. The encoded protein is CASSVRQTTGRTGELFF.